Below, 32 T cell receptor beta chains from the same sample are listed, as sequenced in a study of identical twins. TCRdb passed the 5' RACE reads through MiXCR, listing each CDR3 protein once. The sample includes 200,000 to 250,000 distinct CDR3 sequences, 6% to 8.5% of them seen just once. The sample was also reused in another study, on yellow fever vaccine responses in identical twins.

The sequencing sample was made of CD8+ T cells sorted from blood. The receptors were gathered from a woman under 30 in good health.

A remark on this clonotype: No conserved phenylalanine or tryptophan ends this CDR3, so it is likely a read error. The chain combines TRBV6-1 with TRBJ2-5; 8 bases agree with TRBD2. Germline V gives CDR1 MNHNS, CDR2 SASEGT. The ends lost 6 bases at V and 7 bases at J; junction bases unmatched: 13. The CDR3 runs 15 residues. The CDR3 bases are TGTGCCAGCAGCCCACCGGGACTAGAGGCAGGGACCCAGTACATC. This codes for CASSPPGLEAGTQYI.

The table lists this clonotype with a few counts. This sequence joins TRBV29-1 and TRBJ2-1; no firm D call. CDR3 length: 14 amino acids. V shed 3 bases and J shed 0 bases, with 9 bases lying between them. Germline V gene sequence: CDR1 SQVTM, CDR2 ANQGSEA. As DNA, the CDR3 is TGCAGCGTTGATTTGGAGAGCTCCTACAATGAGCAGTTCTTC. Its protein product is CSVDLESSYNEQFF.

This clonotype was detected a few times. The V call is TRBV5-6, the J call TRBJ1-5; D uncertain. Germline CDR1 reads SGHDT; CDR2 reads YYEEEE. The CDR3 spans 14 residues. V lost 4 bases, J lost 6 bases, and 14 bases lay in between. In nucleotides, the CDR3 is TGTGCCAGCAGCACGTGGCCGGGAGGTCAGCCCCAGCATTTT. Its protein is CASSTWPGGQPQHF.

This clonotype has ten or more counts. The CDR3 sequence is CASGAWGQVDTQYF. The CDR3, as DNA: TGTGCCAGCGGAGCTTGGGGACAGGTAGATACGCAGTATTTT. The chain is built from TRBV11-2 and TRBJ2-3; 8 bases fit TRBD1. V was clipped by 8 bases and J by 5 bases; unmatched bases: 9. Per the germline V gene, CDR1 is SGHAT and CDR2 is FQNNGV. The CDR3 is 14 residues long. The entire variable domain, with the rest obtained from reference TRBV11-2 and TRBJ2-3, is as follows: EAGVAQSPRYKIIEKRQSVAFWCNPISGHATLYWYQQILGQGPKLLIQFQNNGVVDDSQLPKDRFSAERLKGVDSTLKIQPAKLEDSAVYLCASGAWGQVDTQYFGPGTRLTVL.

The V gene is TRBV28, the J gene TRBJ2-5; D gene unclear. CDR1 and CDR2 from the germline V gene are MDHEN and SYDVKM. Trimming stripped 8 bases from V and 4 bases from J, with 11 bases between. The CDR3 covers 12 residues. The CDR3 protein is CASGVVGETQYF. The CDR3 bases are TGTGCCAGCGGAGTCGTTGGAGAGACCCAGTACTTC.

The genes are TRBV7-9 and TRBJ2-5; 7 positions match TRBD1. CDR1 is SEHNR and CDR2 is FQNEAQ in the germline V gene (reference sequence). CDR3 length: 16 residues. Trimming cost V 2 bases and J 2 bases; bases outside gene matches: 8. CDR3 region: CASSLRSRDRQETQYF. CDR3 DNA: TGTGCCAGCAGCTTACGGTCCCGGGACAGACAAGAGACCCAGTACTTC.

This chain uses TRBV20-1 with TRBJ1-1, with D uncertain. Trimming shortened V by 1 base and J by 3 bases, and 9 bases separated the two germline ends. CDR3 length equals 13 residues. Germline values: CDR1 DFQATT, CDR2 SNEGSKA (reference sequence). The CDR3 DNA reads as TGCAGTGCTAGAGGACGGACTGACACTGAAGCTTTCTTT. It is translated as CSARGRTDTEAFF.

The chain links TRBV7-8 to TRBJ2-2, with 7 bases lining up with TRBD1. V gave up 4 bases and J gave up 3 bases; unmatched junction bases: 11. This CDR3 contains 17 residues. Germline values: CDR1 SGHVS, CDR2 FQNEAQ. The CDR3 reads CASSYRPTGVDTGELFF. The CDR3 DNA follows: TGTGCCAGCAGCTATCGACCTACAGGGGTCGACACCGGGGAGCTGTTTTTT.

This clonotype was seen many times. The J gene is TRBJ2-7, the V gene TRBV7-8; the D call may be TRBD1 or TRBD2 (5 bases each). This CDR3 contains 15 residues. Germline V gene lookup returns CDR1 SGHVS and CDR2 FQNEAQ. V was clipped by 4 bases and J by 0 bases, with 13 bases between them. DNA for the CDR3: TGTGCCAGCAGCTCCACCGGGACCAACTCCTACGAGCAGTACGTC. The encoded protein is CASSSTGTNSYEQYV.

The J gene is TRBJ1-5, the V gene TRBV21-1; TRBD1, as called in the table, went unchecked against the DNA. TRBV21-1 is an annotated pseudogene. The length of the CDR3 is 16 residues. The CDR3: CASSKVGGGKSRPQHF. The CDR3 bases are TGTGCCAGCAGCAAAGTAGGAGGGGGAAAGAGTCGGCCCCAGCATTTT.

The chain joins TRBV12-3 or TRBV12-4 to TRBJ2-4, with no clear D. The CDR3 runs to 15 residues. Trimming removed 3 bases from V and 0 bases from J, with 9 bases in between. The CDR3 sequence is CASSFAQLAKNIQYF. The CDR3 DNA reads TGTGCCAGCAGTTTTGCGCAATTAGCCAAAAACATTCAGTACTTC.

This clonotype was observed many times. V gene TRBV2 combines with J gene TRBJ2-1; the D is unclear. V was trimmed by 2 bases and J by 5 bases, leaving 1 base between them. The CDR3 is 11 residues long. Germline assignment: CDR1 SNHLY and CDR2 FYNNEI. CDR3 nucleotides: TGTGCCAGCAGTGAAAACAATGAGCAGTTCTTC. Amino acids: CASSENNEQFF.

This rearrangement joins TRBV27 to TRBJ1-2; 9 bases match TRBD1. Trimming removed 5 bases from V and 5 bases from J; junction bases left unmatched: 9. CDR1 and CDR2 (germline): MNHEY, SMNVEV (reference sequence). The CDR3 runs 15 residues. The CDR3 bases are TGTGCCAGCAGTGCCCACAGGGGGCCGGAGTATGGCTACACCTTC. As protein: CASSAHRGPEYGYTF.

At least ten counts were recorded for this clonotype. The DNA of the CDR3 is TGCGCCAGCAGCTTGGCTCTCCAGAGGGGCAGAAACTACGAGCAGTACTTC. Translating it yields CASSLALQRGRNYEQYF. This sequence joins TRBV5-1 and TRBJ2-7, with D tentatively TRBD1 or TRBD2 (5 bases each). This CDR3 comprises 17 residues. Trimming removed 0 bases at V and 3 bases at J, with 19 bases between. The V gene's germline CDR1 is SGHRS and CDR2 YFSETQ.

The sample holds many counts of this clonotype. The J gene is TRBJ1-1, the V gene TRBV27; 9 bases are a match to TRBD1. With V trimmed by 3 bases and J by 4 bases, 3 bases remained unmatched. Germline assignment: CDR1 MNHEY and CDR2 SMNVEV (reference sequence). There are 14 residues in the CDR3. CDR3 region: CASSFGTGITEAFF. The CDR3 bases are TGTGCCAGCAGTTTCGGGACAGGGATCACTGAAGCTTTCTTT.

This clonotype was seen many times. The rearrangement uses TRBV20-1 and TRBJ1-1; D uncertain. In germline, CDR1 is DFQATT, CDR2 SNEGSKA (reference sequence). The CDR3 has 8 residues. Deletions cut 5 bases from V and 14 bases from J, with 9 bases between. The CDR3 region is CSAGRSFF. The DNA of the CDR3 is TGCAGTGCTGGTCGGTCCTTCTTT.

This clonotype was counted at least ten times. The genes are TRBV4-1 and TRBJ2-5; possible D gene TRBD1, 5 bases. This CDR3 spans 16 amino acids. Germline V gives CDR1 MGHRA, CDR2 YSYEKL. V lost 1 base to trimming and J lost 4 bases, with 16 bases between them. This CDR3 is CASSQVSVGARETQYF. CDR3 coding DNA: TGCGCCAGCAGCCAAGTCAGTGTTGGGGCGCGAGAGACCCAGTACTTC.

A few counts support this clonotype. This chain uses TRBV27 with TRBJ2-5, with D perhaps TRBD1 or TRBD2 (6 bases each). The CDR3 is 14 residues long. V lost 2 bases and J 5 bases, leaving 12 bases between the germline ends. Germline V lookup: CDR1 MNHEY, CDR2 SMNVEV (reference sequence). The CDR3: CASSLGGLGETQYF. CDR3 sequence (DNA): TGTGCCAGCAGTTTAGGGGGGCTTGGGGAGACCCAGTACTTC.

This clonotype was counted only a few times. This chain connects TRBV12-3 or TRBV12-4 to TRBJ2-2, with 8 positions matching TRBD1. The CDR3 extends over 16 amino acids. Trimming took 7 bases from V and 3 from J; bases not matched to a gene: 10. The CDR3 here is CASNRAGGADTGELFF. The CDR3 DNA reads as TGTGCCAGCAACCGAGCAGGGGGCGCGGACACCGGGGAGCTGTTTTTT.

This clonotype was detected many times. CDR3: CASSLDEGLAVTDTQYF. The CDR3 region has the DNA TGCGCCAGCAGCTTGGACGAGGGACTAGCGGTGACAGATACGCAGTATTTT. The genes are TRBV5-1 and TRBJ2-3, with 11 bases lining up with TRBD2. V was clipped by 0 bases and J by 3 bases; unmatched bases: 6. This CDR3 region has 17 residues. Germline values: CDR1 SGHRS, CDR2 YFSETQ.

The table lists this clonotype with a count of one. This rearrangement joins TRBV27 to TRBJ2-5; 7 bases are a match to TRBD1. In germline, CDR1 is MNHEY, CDR2 SMNVEV (reference sequence). V lost 6 bases, J lost 5 bases, and 12 bases stayed unmatched. The CDR3 runs to 15 residues. The CDR3 loop is CASSGDRVEVETQYF. The CDR3 nucleotides read TGTGCCAGCAGCGGTGACAGGGTGGAGGTGGAGACCCAGTACTTC.

This clonotype was recorded a few times. CDR3 coding DNA: TGTGCCAGCAGCCGAGGACAGGGGAAACCCTACGAGCAGTACTTC. The encoded protein is CASSRGQGKPYEQYF. The V and J genes are TRBV7-8 and TRBJ2-7; 9 bases are shared with TRBD1. CDR3 length equals 15 residues. Germline CDR1 is SGHVS and CDR2 is FQNEAQ. V was clipped by 5 bases and J by 2 bases; unmatched bases: 7.

This clonotype appeared many times. This chain connects TRBV2 to TRBJ2-3; 7 positions match TRBD2. The V gene's germline CDR1 is SNHLY and CDR2 FYNNEI. V dropped 3 bases and J dropped 5; count of bases not matched to a gene: 2. This CDR3 is built from 13 residues. As DNA, the CDR3 is TGTGCCAGCAGTGAGGGGGAGGGAGATACGCAGTATTTT. Protein: CASSEGEGDTQYF.

This clonotype has only a few counts. The V gene is TRBV4-1, the J gene TRBJ2-7, with TRBD2 identical over 7 bases. Germline loops: CDR1 MGHRA, CDR2 YSYEKL. V shed 1 base and J 2 bases; nucleotides not matched to a gene: 5. This CDR3 contains 15 residues. The CDR3 is CASSQGEREPYEQYF. The CDR3 bases are TGCGCCAGCAGCCAAGGCGAGCGGGAACCCTACGAGCAGTACTTC.

This clonotype was counted ten times or more. This sequence joins TRBV10-3 and TRBJ2-5, with 11 bases aligning to TRBD2. Per germline, CDR1 ENHRY and CDR2 SYGVKD. The CDR3 is 15 amino acids. The ends lost 6 bases at V and 2 bases at J; junction bases unmatched: 5. In DNA form, the CDR3 reads TGTGCCATCAGGGCCCTAGCGGGAGGACAAGAGACCCAGTACTTC. Protein product: CAIRALAGGQETQYF.

The chain uses TRBV12-3 or TRBV12-4 and TRBJ2-1, with D maybe TRBD2 (6 bases). CDR3 length: 15 amino acids. Between the trimmed V and J ends, which lost 3 bases and 8 bases, there was a span of 17 bases. The CDR3 region is CASSFSGRHPDEQFF. The CDR3 DNA is TGTGCCAGCAGTTTCTCGGGGAGGCATCCGGATGAGCAGTTCTTC.

The V call is TRBV27, the J call TRBJ1-1; the D gene is possibly TRBD1 (6 bases). In germline, CDR1 is MNHEY, CDR2 SMNVEV (reference sequence). The length of the CDR3 is 15 residues. The V end was cut by 5 bases, the J end by 2 bases, with 15 bases between. The chain's CDR3 is CASSPVGHLNTEAFF. CDR3 nucleotides: TGTGCCAGCAGTCCCGTGGGACACCTCAACACTGAAGCTTTCTTT.

The table lists this clonotype with a few counts. The CDR3 region has the DNA TGTGCCAGCAGCTTAAGCGGGACACAGGGGTTAGGGAATCAGCCCCAGCATTTT. It specifies CASSLSGTQGLGNQPQHF. The chain has TRBV7-8 and TRBJ1-5, with 7 bases aligning to TRBD1. This CDR3 has 18 residues. Trimming cost V 2 bases and J 4 bases; bases outside gene matches: 14. CDR1 is SGHVS, CDR2 FQNEAQ, per germline.

There are many counts of this clonotype. This rearrangement joins TRBV12-3 or TRBV12-4 to TRBJ2-6; possibly TRBD1 for D (6 bases). V dropped 5 bases and J dropped 2 bases, with 10 bases sitting between them. The CDR3 contains 15 residues. In DNA, the CDR3 is TGTGCCAGCAGTCTGCAGGGGACTGGGGCCAACGTCCTGACTTTC. Amino acids: CASSLQGTGANVLTF.

This clonotype came up a few times. The rearrangement joins TRBV24-1 to TRBJ2-2; 7 bases are shared with TRBD2. This CDR3 is 17 amino acids long. Germline CDR1 and CDR2: KGHDR and SFDVKD. J lost 5 bases, V lost 3 bases, and 11 bases had no gene match. The CDR3 reads CATSDPSGPPGTGELFF. CDR3 coding DNA: TGTGCCACCAGTGATCCTAGCGGTCCCCCGGGTACCGGGGAGCTGTTTTTT.

This clonotype was detected many times. This chain joins TRBV12-3 or TRBV12-4 and TRBJ2-3; D unresolved. V lost 5 bases and J 1 base, leaving 13 bases between the germline ends. The CDR3 contains 15 residues. In nucleotides, the CDR3 is TGTGCCAGCAGTCATGTCGCAACCGGCACAGATACGCAGTATTTT. Its protein product is CASSHVATGTDTQYF.

This clonotype showed up just a few times. This sequence joins TRBV7-9 and TRBJ2-7, with D possibly being TRBD2 (5 bases). The germline CDR1 and CDR2 sequences are SEHNR and FQNEAQ (reference sequence). V shed 5 bases and J shed 4 bases, with 9 bases lying between them. The CDR3 contains 12 residues. CDR3 residues: CASSLEAYEQYF. The CDR3 DNA is TGTGCCAGCAGCCTGGAGGCGTACGAGCAGTACTTC.